Below, 28 T cell receptor beta chains from the same sample are listed, as sequenced in a study of post-analysis software for immune sequencing data (dated by TCRdb to 2014 to 2015). Paper-wide results and their limitations: Significantly higher frequencies in patients than in controls were found for five or six TRBV segments, including TRBV5-6, TRBV5-1 and TRBV20-1.

To prepare the library, PCR was applied. These reads were obtained on an Illumina HiSeq 2500. To reduce PCR and sequencing biases, unique molecular identifiers were built into the TCR beta cDNA libraries. TCRdb trimmed the raw reads at Q25, called clones with MiXCR and kept productive beta chains. A single entry per CDR3 protein holds the most common genes and DNA from its merged rows. The sample table lists roughly 400,000 distinct CDR3 sequences, approximately 39% of them with a count of one. Jointly, the top ten make up about 8% of the sample. No antigens are known for them. Input material: blood. All receptors derive from a girl aged 2 to 10 with multiple sclerosis.

The chain links TRBV4-1 to TRBJ1-4; a weak D match, TRBD1 (6 bases). The CDR3 length is 16 residues. Trimming took off 4 bases at V and 5 bases at J, with 17 bases between the two ends. Germline loops: CDR1 MGHRA, CDR2 YSYEKL. The CDR3 nucleotides read TGCGCCAGCAGCCGGAGTAAAGACAGGAGAAATGAAAAACTGTTTTTT. Translated: CASSRSKDRRNEKLFF.

The V call is TRBV3-1, the J call TRBJ2-7; D is unresolved. V was pared by 2 bases and J by 0 bases, with 11 bases between. Germline loops: CDR1 LGHDT, CDR2 YNNKEL (reference sequence). This CDR3 has 15 residues. DNA for the CDR3: TGTGCCAGCAGCCAAATGGCAACGAGCTCCTACGAGCAGTACTTC. Protein: CASSQMATSSYEQYF.

The V and J genes are TRBV7-9 and TRBJ2-7; TRBD1 or TRBD2 may be the D gene (5 bases each). Germline V gives CDR1 SEHNR, CDR2 FQNEAQ (reference sequence). V was pared by 0 bases and J by 5 bases, with 14 bases between. The CDR3 extends over 15 amino acids. For the CDR3, the DNA is TGTGCCAGCAGCTTAGCCGGGACCGATTTCAACGAGCAGTACTTC. It yields the protein CASSLAGTDFNEQYF. Based on the CDR3 plus reference TRBV7-9 and TRBJ2-7, the full variable domain is DTGVSQNPRHKITKRGQNVTFRCDPISEHNRLYWYRQTLGQGPEFLTYFQNEAQLEKSRLLSDRFSAERPKGSFSTLEIQRTEQGDSAMYLCASSLAGTDFNEQYFGPGTRLTVT.

The chain recombines TRBV5-1 with TRBJ2-5; no reliable D call. Trimming stripped 2 bases from V and 5 bases from J, with 13 bases between. Germline V lookup: CDR1 SGHRS, CDR2 YFSETQ. This CDR3 region has 14 residues. This CDR3 reads CASSFRWGGETQYF. CDR3 bases: TGCGCCAGCAGCTTTCGTTGGGGTGGGGAGACCCAGTACTTC.

The CDR3: CSALVPNEQFF. In DNA form, the CDR3 reads TGCAGTGCTTTAGTTCCCAATGAGCAGTTCTTC. The chain couples TRBV20-1 to TRBJ2-1; D unclear. The CDR3 is made up of 11 amino acids. With 5 bases removed from V and 6 bases from J, the gap between germline ends came to 8 bases. The germline V gene has CDR1 DFQATT and CDR2 SNEGSKA (reference sequence).

Note on this clonotype: Since the CDR3 does not end with the conserved phenylalanine or tryptophan, this likely comes from a read error. This sequence joins TRBV27 and TRBJ2-5; 7 positions match TRBD1. This CDR3 contains 13 residues. CDR1 is MNHEY, CDR2 SMNVEV, per germline (reference sequence). Losses at the gene ends were 6 bases for V and 4 bases for J; bases not matched to a gene: 5. The CDR3 loop is CASSRQGLETQYL. DNA for the CDR3: TGTGCCAGCAGCAGACAGGGCCTAGAGACCCAGTACCTC.

The genes are TRBV20-1 and TRBJ2-1, with unresolved D. This CDR3 comprises 13 residues. Trimming shortened V by 1 base and J by 3 bases, and 7 bases separated the two germline ends. Germline V gene lookup returns CDR1 DFQATT and CDR2 SNEGSKA (reference sequence). CDR3 loop: CSARAPSYNEQFF. CDR3 sequence (DNA): TGCAGTGCTAGAGCGCCCAGCTACAATGAGCAGTTCTTC.

The chain uses TRBV19 and TRBJ1-1; 7 nucleotides line up with TRBD1. Germline V CDR1 and CDR2: LNHDA, SQIVND (reference sequence). Trimming cost V 2 bases and J 0 bases; bases outside gene matches: 15. The CDR3 has 19 amino acids. CDR3 amino acids: CASSIPPRGPEGMNTEAFF. CDR3 DNA: TGTGCCAGTAGTATACCGCCAAGGGGGCCCGAGGGAATGAACACTGAAGCTTTCTTT.

The genes are TRBV24-1 and TRBJ2-5, with 10 bases lining up with TRBD2. The J call may be mistaken, given a closer DNA end match to TRBJ2-7. The CDR3 extends over 17 amino acids. Germline V gene sequence: CDR1 KGHDR, CDR2 SFDVKD. The CDR3 bases are TGTGCCACCAGTGATTTGTCCGAGCGGGAGGGACTCTACGAGCAGTACTTC. This gives the protein CATSDLSEREGLYEQYF.

This clonotype was seen a few times. The chain combines TRBV6-5 with TRBJ1-4; 8 nucleotides align to TRBD1. CDR3 length: 15 amino acids. V gave up 5 bases and J gave up 3 bases; unmatched junction bases: 5. Germline values: CDR1 MNHEY, CDR2 SVGAGI. As DNA, the CDR3 is TGTGCCAGCAGTACGCCGGGACAGGCTAATGAAAAACTGTTTTTT. It encodes CASSTPGQANEKLFF.

The gene calls are TRBV7-2 and TRBJ2-3; TRBD2 is a possible D gene (5 bases). V gave up 4 bases and J gave up 1 base, with 12 bases separating them. Germline V gene lookup returns CDR1 SGHTA and CDR2 FQGNSA. This CDR3 contains 15 residues. This CDR3 reads CASSSRVLGTDTQYF. CDR3 sequence (DNA): TGTGCCAGCAGCTCGAGGGTTTTGGGCACAGATACGCAGTATTTT.

This clonotype was seen only a few times. The rearrangement joins TRBV5-1 to TRBJ2-3, with TRBD2 matching over 7 bases. There are 17 residues in the CDR3. V lost 5 bases to trimming and J lost 0 bases; unmatched junction nucleotides: 12. From germline, CDR1 is SGHRS and CDR2 YFSETQ. The CDR3 loop is CASSPLAEVLSTDTQYF. CDR3 DNA: TGCGCCAGCAGTCCTCTAGCGGAGGTCCTTAGCACAGATACGCAGTATTTT.

This chain links TRBV29-1 with TRBJ2-1, with D perhaps matching TRBD1 or TRBD2 (6 bases each). The germline V gene encodes CDR1 SQVTM and CDR2 ANQGSEA. Trimming took 5 bases from V and 9 from J, leaving 14 bases between them. This CDR3 spans 12 amino acids. CDR3 DNA sequence: TGCAGCGTTCTAAGGGGGGTTCTTGAGCAGTTCTTC. Translated, it gives CSVLRGVLEQFF.

The chain has TRBV11-2 and TRBJ2-7; 9 bases agree with TRBD1. With 6 bases clipped from V and 2 bases from J, the junction kept 8 bases outside the gene matches. CDR1 is SGHAT and CDR2 is FQNNGV in the germline V gene. The CDR3 spans 15 residues. For the CDR3, the DNA is TGTGCCAGCAGATTGAGACAGGGGGGCCCCTACGAGCAGTACTTC. It translates to CASRLRQGGPYEQYF.

The CDR3 DNA follows: TGTGCCAGCAACCCGACCGTTGGCAGACCAGGGGACACCATATATTTT. Its translation: CASNPTVGRPGDTIYF. The rearrangement uses TRBV3-1 and TRBJ1-3, with a tentative D call TRBD1 (6 bases). V gave up 7 bases and J gave up 8 bases, with 24 bases separating them. CDR1 is LGHDT, CDR2 YNNKEL, per germline (reference sequence). This CDR3 region has 16 residues.

The chain carries TRBV6-5 and TRBJ1-5, with a tentative D call TRBD1 (5 bases). CDR3 size: 16 residues. Germline V gene lookup returns CDR1 MNHEY and CDR2 SVGAGI. With 5 bases removed from V and 0 bases from J, the gap between germline ends came to 14 bases. CDR3 sequence (DNA): TGTGCCAGCAGTCCCTCGTGGGGCTATAGCAATCAGCCCCAGCATTTT. Translated, it gives CASSPSWGYSNQPQHF.

The CDR3 DNA sequence: TGTGCCAGCAGTTCGACCGGGACAGGGAAGTCACCCCTCCACTTT. Amino acid sequence: CASSSTGTGKSPLHF. V gene TRBV28 combines with J gene TRBJ1-6; 9 positions agree with TRBD1. This CDR3 is built from 15 residues. The V gene end was trimmed by 4 bases and the J gene end by 10 bases; junction bases not matched to a gene: 8. Germline CDR1 MDHEN, CDR2 SYDVKM.

The table lists this clonotype with many counts. The J gene is TRBJ1-1, the V gene TRBV28; a possible D gene is TRBD1 (5 bases). V was clipped by 6 bases and J by 5 bases, with 10 bases between them. The CDR3 totals 12 residues. CDR1 and CDR2 (germline): MDHEN, SYDVKM. CDR3 residues: CASSPGGTEAFF. The CDR3 bases are TGTGCCAGCAGCCCTGGGGGGACTGAAGCTTTCTTT. The full variable domain, completed using reference TRBV28 and TRBJ1-1, is DVKVTQSSRYLVKRTGEKVFLECVQDMDHENMFWYRQDPGLGLRLIYFSYDVKMKEKGDIPEGYSVSREKKERFSLILESASTNQTSMYLCASSPGGTEAFFGQGTRLTVV.

This clonotype occurred a few times. The chain joins TRBV7-2 to TRBJ2-1, with D perhaps TRBD2 (5 bases). V lost 7 bases to trimming and J lost 7 bases, with 20 bases between them. There are 15 residues in the CDR3. Germline V gene sequence: CDR1 SGHTA, CDR2 FQGNSA. CDR3 bases: TGTGCCAGCAAACCAGACGGGGTCCCGGGGAATGAGCAGTTCTTC. Amino acid sequence: CASKPDGVPGNEQFF.

The V gene is TRBV7-2, the J gene TRBJ2-4, with D possibly TRBD1 on 5 matching bases. The V gene's germline CDR1 is SGHTA and CDR2 FQGNSA. The CDR3 totals 11 residues. Trimming left V 7 bases short and J 8 bases short, with 9 bases between. The CDR3 loop is CASKVRDIQYF. The CDR3 DNA sequence: TGTGCCAGCAAGGTCAGGGACATTCAGTACTTC.

V gene TRBV11-2 combines with J gene TRBJ2-1; TRBD2 agrees at 8 bases. V was clipped by 0 bases and J by 10 bases; unmatched bases: 2. Germline values: CDR1 SGHAT, CDR2 FQNNGV. The CDR3 extends over 13 amino acids. The CDR3 DNA follows: TGTGCCAGCAGCTTAGATCGCGGGGGGGAGCAGTTCTTC. Amino acids: CASSLDRGGEQFF.

The chain recombines TRBV3-1 with TRBJ2-5; the D is unclear. The V gene's germline CDR1 is LGHDT and CDR2 YNNKEL (reference sequence). The V and J ends lost 6 bases and 0 bases respectively, with 14 bases between them. The CDR3 totals 15 residues. The CDR3 region has the DNA TGTGCCAGCAGTCCATCTCCGGGCCACCAAGAGACCCAGTACTTC. Encoded protein: CASSPSPGHQETQYF.

This clonotype was observed a handful of times. V is TRBV29-1 and J is TRBJ2-5; unclear D gene. The CDR3 totals 12 residues. V was shortened by 3 bases and J by 1 base, with 6 bases between the two germline ends. The germline V gene has CDR1 SQVTM and CDR2 ANQGSEA. CDR3 DNA sequence: TGCAGCGTTGAGGTCAGCCAAGAGACCCAGTACTTC. Its translation is CSVEVSQETQYF.

The gene calls are TRBV27 and TRBJ1-2; the match to TRBD1 covers 8 bases. V gave up 6 bases and J gave up 8 bases; unmatched junction bases: 8. The V gene's germline CDR1 is MNHEY and CDR2 SMNVEV (reference sequence). The CDR3 covers 13 residues. CDR3 sequence: CASSQGQGGGYTF. As DNA, the CDR3 is TGTGCCAGCAGCCAAGGACAGGGAGGAGGCTACACCTTC.

This clonotype was detected only a few times. The J gene is TRBJ2-3, the V gene TRBV28, with 8 bases fitting TRBD1. The trim removed 6 bases at V and 1 base at J, leaving 6 bases unmatched. This CDR3 region has 15 residues. CDR1 MDHEN and CDR2 SYDVKM come from the germline V gene. The CDR3 bases are TGTGCCAGCAGCTCGACAGGGGTGGGCACAGATACGCAGTATTTT. It encodes CASSSTGVGTDTQYF.

In this sample, this clonotype turned up a few times. The chain uses TRBV10-3 and TRBJ2-3; 9 nucleotides align to TRBD2. The CDR3 is 14 residues long. Trimming took 10 bases from V and 4 from J; bases not matched to a gene: 9. The germline V gene has CDR1 ENHRY and CDR2 SYGVKD. Here the CDR3 DNA reads TGTGCCAGCCGACTAGCGGAGATGGCAGATACGCAGTATTTT. It encodes CASRLAEMADTQYF.

This clonotype has only a few counts. The chain links TRBV4-2 to TRBJ1-6; D call uncertain. Germline CDR1 LGHNA, CDR2 YNFKEQ. The CDR3 extends over 13 amino acids. V was cut by 4 bases and J by 9 bases, with 10 bases left in between. The CDR3 DNA reads as TGTGCCAGCAGCCCCGGTGAGGGTTCACCCCTCCACTTT. Its translation: CASSPGEGSPLHF.

This clonotype showed up just a few times. This chain links TRBV6-1 with TRBJ1-6, with unresolved D. Germline CDR1 MNHNS, CDR2 SASEGT. This CDR3 is built from 15 residues. Between the trimmed V and J ends, which lost 8 bases and 0 bases, there was a span of 11 bases. This chain's CDR3 is CASYEVFSYNSPLHF. The CDR3 DNA reads as TGTGCCAGCTATGAGGTCTTCTCCTATAATTCACCCCTCCACTTT.